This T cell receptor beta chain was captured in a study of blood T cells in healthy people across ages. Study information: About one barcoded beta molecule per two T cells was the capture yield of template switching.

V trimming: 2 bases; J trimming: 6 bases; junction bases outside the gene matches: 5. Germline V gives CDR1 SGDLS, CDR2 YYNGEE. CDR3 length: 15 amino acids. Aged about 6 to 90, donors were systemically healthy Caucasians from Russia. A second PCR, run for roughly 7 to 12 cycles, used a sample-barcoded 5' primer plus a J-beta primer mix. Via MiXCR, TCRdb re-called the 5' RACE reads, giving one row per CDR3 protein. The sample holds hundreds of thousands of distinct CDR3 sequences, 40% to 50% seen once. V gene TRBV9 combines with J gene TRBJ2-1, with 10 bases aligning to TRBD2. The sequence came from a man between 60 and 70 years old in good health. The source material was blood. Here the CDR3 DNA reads TGTGCCAGCAGCGTGAGCGGGGGGGCAGTCAATGAGCAGTTCTTC. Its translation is CASSVSGGAVNEQFF.